Listed below are T cell receptor beta chains from one sample, sequenced in a study of cytomegalovirus exposure and HLA in healthy donors. Sequencing was performed with immunoSEQ multiplex PCR; in TCRdb, only in-frame clones are kept and a portion is missing. This repertoire shows under 150,000 clones, approximately 89% found once; its top ten account for approximately 6.7%. What was sequenced was PBMCs. The receptors derive from a young woman in good health and CMV-seropositive. Each CDR3 is given with its conserved first and last residue. A D gene is named only where the DNA matches it firmly. Part of the rows lack a size; the others show once, few, many or a class for expanded clones.

V,D,size,J,DNA,CDR3
TRBV5-1,TRBD1,.,TRBJ1-5,TGCGCCAGCAGCTTGGACGGGACAGGGTACAATCAGCCCCAGCATTTT,CASSLDGTGYNQPQHF
TRBV5-1,TRBD2,.,TRBJ2-2,TGCGCCAGCAGCTCCGCCATCCCGGGGGGTAGCGCTGGCGGGGAGCTGTTTTTT,CASSSAIPGGSAGGELFF
TRBV5-1,.,.,TRBJ2-7,TGCGCCAGCAGCAGGGACACCTCCTACGAGCAGTACTTC,CASSRDTSYEQYF
TRBV11-2,.,once,TRBJ2-7,TGTGCCAGCAGCCCGGGGTACGGCGAGCAGTACTTC,CASSPGYGEQYF
TRBV12-5,TRBD1,.,TRBJ2-2,TGTGCTAGTGGCATCACAGGGGTCACCGGGGAGCTGTTTTTT,CASGITGVTGELFF
TRBV28,TRBD1,.,TRBJ2-7,TGTGCCAGCAGAACAGGGGAAGTAGAGCAGTACTTC,CASRTGEVEQYF
TRBV27,.,.,TRBJ1-1,TGTGCCAGCAGTTTTCGGCTAGACACTGAAGCTTTCTTT,CASSFRLDTEAFF
TRBV6-1,TRBD1,once,TRBJ1-1,TGTGCCAGCAGACCCGGGACAGTGAACACTGAAGCTTTCTTT,CASRPGTVNTEAFF
TRBV7-4,TRBD1,.,TRBJ2-2,TGTGCCAGAGGACAGGCGATGAACACCGGGGAGCTGTTTTTT,CARGQAMNTGELFF
TRBV6-1,.,.,TRBJ1-2,TGTGCCAGCAGTGAAGCGCCAGGTTCAGGCTACACCTTC,CASSEAPGSGYTF
TRBV4-2,.,.,TRBJ2-2,TGTGCCAGCAGGCAAGGAAAAGCGGTTTCCGGGGAGCTGTTTTTT,CASRQGKAVSGELFF
TRBV27,.,.,TRBJ1-5,TGTGCCAGCAGTTTCGGGGGAGGGGGTCAGCCCCAGCATTTT,CASSFGGGGQPQHF
TRBV29-1,.,.,TRBJ2-4,TGCAGCGTCGCCCCGGGGGTTTCCAAAAACATTCAGTACTTC,CSVAPGVSKNIQYF
TRBV11-1,.,.,TRBJ2-5,TGTGCCAGCAGCTTAGGAGGCGGAGAGACCCAGTACTTC,CASSLGGGETQYF
TRBV6-1,TRBD2,.,TRBJ2-3,TGTGCCAGCAGTGAGGCCCGACTAGCGGGAGAGGGCGTTACAGATACGCAGTATTTT,CASSEARLAGEGVTDTQYF
TRBV20-1,.,few,TRBJ2-7,TGCAGTGTCGAGGGCTCCTACGAGCAGTACTTC,CSVEGSYEQYF
TRBV4-1,TRBD1,.,TRBJ1-1,TGCGCCAGCAGCCAAGGAGACAGGGTAAACACTGAAGCTTTCTTT,CASSQGDRVNTEAFF
TRBV5-1,.,.,TRBJ2-1,TGCGCCAGCAGCTTTGGAGGAAACAATGAGCAGTTCTTC,CASSFGGNNEQFF
TRBV7-6,.,.,TRBJ2-3,TGTGCCAGCAGTCCGGGGGTCAGGACAGATACGCAGTATTTT,CASSPGVRTDTQYF
TRBV6-5,.,.,TRBJ1-1,TGTGCCAGCAGTTACTCGTACGGGACTGAAGCTTTCTTT,CASSYSYGTEAFF
TRBV5-1,TRBD2,.,TRBJ2-7,TGCGCCAGCAGCCTGGGGACTAGCAGCTCCTACGAGCAGTACTTC,CASSLGTSSSYEQYF
TRBV2,TRBD2,.,TRBJ2-3,TGTGCCAGCAGTCCCGGGACTAGCGTCACAGATACGCAGTATTTT,CASSPGTSVTDTQYF
TRBV5-8,TRBD1,.,TRBJ1-5,TGTGCCAGCAGCTCCTATCTTACCGGGACAGAATATAGCAATCAGCCCCAGCATTTT,CASSSYLTGTEYSNQPQHF
TRBV28,.,.,TRBJ2-1,TGTGCCAGCAGTTCATGGACGGCAAGGAGCTCCTACAATGAGCAGTTCTTC,CASSSWTARSSYNEQFF
TRBV5-1,.,.,TRBJ2-3,TGCGCCAGCAGCTTCACAGGGAATCCCACAGATACGCAGTATTTT,CASSFTGNPTDTQYF
TRBV5-4,.,.,TRBJ2-7,TGTGCCAGCAGCTTAGAGGACGGGGTCCCGTCCTACGAGCAGTACTTC,CASSLEDGVPSYEQYF
TRBV18,TRBD1,.,TRBJ1-1,TGTGCCAGCTCAGTACCACAGGGGGCGAGGGGAGCTTTCTTT,CASSVPQGARGAFF
TRBV7-9,TRBD2,.,TRBJ2-5,TGTGCCAGCAACCTACTTTCGGGGGGACAAGAGACCCAGTACTTC,CASNLLSGGQETQYF
TRBV5-1,.,.,TRBJ2-1,TGCGCCAGCAGCTTGAAGGACAACTATGAGCAGTTCTTC,CASSLKDNYEQFF
TRBV6-6,.,.,TRBJ2-3,TGTGCCAGCAGCGCAGGGGGGGATACGCAGTATTTT,CASSAGGDTQYF
TRBV7-9,.,.,TRBJ2-3,TGTGCCAGCAGCTTCGGAGATACGCAGTATTTT,CASSFGDTQYF
TRBV6-1,TRBD1,.,TRBJ1-1,TGTGCCAGCGGCGGGACAGGGGGAACGAAAGCTTTCTTT,CASGGTGGTKAFF